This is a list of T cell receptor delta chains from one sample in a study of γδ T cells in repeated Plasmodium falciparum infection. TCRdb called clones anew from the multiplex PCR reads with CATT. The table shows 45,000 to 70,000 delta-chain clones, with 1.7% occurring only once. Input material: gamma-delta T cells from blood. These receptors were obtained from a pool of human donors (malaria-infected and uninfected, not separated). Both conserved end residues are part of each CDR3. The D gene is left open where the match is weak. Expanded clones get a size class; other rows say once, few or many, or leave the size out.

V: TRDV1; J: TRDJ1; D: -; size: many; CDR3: CALGDNFIRGPHTDKLIF; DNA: TGTGCTCTTGGGGACAATTTTATTCGGGGGCCCCACACCGATAAACTCATCTTT
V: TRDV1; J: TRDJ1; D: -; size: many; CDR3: CALGEDFGRGWAMYTDKLIF; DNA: TGTGCTCTTGGGGAAGATTTCGGGAGGGGCTGGGCAATGTACACCGATAAACTCATCTTT
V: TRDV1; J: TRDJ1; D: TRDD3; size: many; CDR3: CALGECWFPPGDTGLIF; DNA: TGTGCTCTTGGGGAATGTTGGTTCCCACCGGGGGATACAGGTCTCATCTTT
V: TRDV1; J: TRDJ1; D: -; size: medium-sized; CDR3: CALGESYFLHFRWGIGYTDKLIF; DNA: TGTGCTCTTGGGGAATCTTACTTCCTACACTTCAGGTGGGGGATCGGGTACACCGATAAACTCATCTTT
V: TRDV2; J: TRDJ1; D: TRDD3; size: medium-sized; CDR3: CACDTTPVLGDTATDKLIF; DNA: TGTGCCTGTGACACCACTCCCGTACTGGGGGATACTGCCACCGATAAACTCATCTTT
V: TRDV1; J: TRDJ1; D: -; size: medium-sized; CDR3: CALGELDPLYTDKLIF; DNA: TGTGCTCTTGGGGAACTGGACCCATTGTACACCGATAAACTCATCTTT
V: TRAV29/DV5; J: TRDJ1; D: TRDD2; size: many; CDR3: CAASTTFLCLNMEGSDKLIF; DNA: TGTGCAGCAAGCACGACCTTCCTATGTCTAAATATGGAAGGGTCCGATAAACTCATCTTT
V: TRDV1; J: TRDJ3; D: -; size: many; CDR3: CALGERLGWDTRQMFF; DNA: TGTGCTCTTGGGGAACGATTGGGCTGGGACACCCGACAGATGTTTTTC
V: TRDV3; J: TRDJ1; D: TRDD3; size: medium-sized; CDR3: CAFTGGYGTDKLIF; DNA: TGTGCCTTTACCGGGGGATACGGAACCGATAAACTCATCTTT
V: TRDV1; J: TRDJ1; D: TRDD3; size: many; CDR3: CALGELVPRGIEFGTDKLIF; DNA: TGTGCTCTTGGGGAACTCGTCCCGCGGGGGATAGAGTTCGGCACCGATAAACTCATCTTT
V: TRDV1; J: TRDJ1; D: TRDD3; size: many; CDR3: CALGDPPSFYWGIPPSYTDKLIF; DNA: TGTGCTCTTGGGGATCCGCCTTCCTTTTACTGGGGGATACCCCCCTCGTACACCGATAAACTCATCTTT
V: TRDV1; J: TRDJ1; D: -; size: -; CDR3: CALGERCESYRGISLLVPLYTDKLIF; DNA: TGTGCTCTTGGGGAACGGTGCGAGTCCTACCGGGGGATCTCCCTGCTGGTTCCCTTGTACACCGATAAACTCATCTTT
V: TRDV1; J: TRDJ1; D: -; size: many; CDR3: CALGEHRFPRENPDKLIF; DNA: TGTGCTCTTGGGGAACACCGATTTCCCCGGGAAAATCCAGATAAACTCATCTTT
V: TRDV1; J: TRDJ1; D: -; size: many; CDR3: CALGVSKRPFTDKLIF; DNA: TGTGCTCTTGGGGTTTCCAAGCGCCCTTTCACCGATAAACTCATCTTT